This is a list of T cell receptor beta chains from one sample in a study of blood T cell repertoires in COVID-19. Produced via immunoSEQ multiplex PCR; TCRdb's table is partial and in-frame only. The sample carries under 200,000 clones, roughly 84% recorded once. The sequenced sample was PBMCs or T cells enriched from blood (not recorded which). Source of these receptors: a man in his sixties who had recovered from COVID-19. CDR3s leave out the opening cysteine and the closing phenylalanine or tryptophan. Fields, in order: CDR3 length, V gene, J gene, CDR3 protein.

cdr3_length: 14; v_call: TRBV5-4; j_call: TRBJ2-3; cdr3_aa: ASSLTRGAEADTQY
cdr3_length: 12; v_call: TRBV19; j_call: TRBJ1-3; cdr3_aa: ASSIGYSGNTIY
cdr3_length: 11; v_call: TRBV11-3; j_call: TRBJ2-7; cdr3_aa: ASSGQGAYEQY
cdr3_length: 11; v_call: TRBV14; j_call: TRBJ1-1; cdr3_aa: ASSTHLNTEAF
cdr3_length: 14; v_call: TRBV6-1; j_call: TRBJ2-5; cdr3_aa: ASSVLTAVLQETQY
cdr3_length: 14; v_call: TRBV29-1; j_call: TRBJ1-2; cdr3_aa: SVEEGGVRGGYGYT
cdr3_length: 14; v_call: TRBV4-2; j_call: TRBJ1-4; cdr3_aa: ASSHLRDRQNEKLF
cdr3_length: 12; v_call: TRBV5-6; j_call: TRBJ2-3; cdr3_aa: ASSLSPGTDTQY
cdr3_length: 15; v_call: TRBV3-1/TRBV3-2; j_call: TRBJ2-3; cdr3_aa: ASSRQTSRGGGDTQY
cdr3_length: 17; v_call: TRBV14; j_call: TRBJ2-7; cdr3_aa: ASSQDPLIRQKYTYEQY
cdr3_length: 11; v_call: TRBV7-2; j_call: TRBJ2-7; cdr3_aa: ASSLPSRDEQY
cdr3_length: 13; v_call: TRBV5-6; j_call: TRBJ2-7; cdr3_aa: ASSLGLRERYEQY
cdr3_length: 14; v_call: TRBV4-1; j_call: TRBJ2-4; cdr3_aa: ASSRSGQGMEDIQY
cdr3_length: 10; v_call: TRBV6-1; j_call: TRBJ2-1; cdr3_aa: ASSDQGNEQF
cdr3_length: 15; v_call: TRBV10-3; j_call: TRBJ1-2; cdr3_aa: AIRSGTGGGANYGYT
cdr3_length: 13; v_call: TRBV19; j_call: TRBJ1-1; cdr3_aa: ASSIPTEINTEAF
cdr3_length: 11; v_call: TRBV5-4; j_call: TRBJ2-7; cdr3_aa: ASSSQGAGEQY